This T cell receptor (beta chain) was captured in a study of PD-1 blockade in mismatch repair-deficient tumors. The assay was immunoSEQ multiplex PCR, and TCRdb's table has in-frame clones only and misses some. The sample includes roughly 40,000 clones, about 85% of them seen just once. The sequencing here drew on peripheral blood, taken about 76 weeks after starting pembrolizumab. This receptor was obtained from an adult with mismatch repair-deficient cancer.

CDR3 sequence reads: CASSLNSNQPQHF. DNA for the CDR3: TGTGCCAGCAGCTTAAACAGCAATCAGCCCCAGCATTTT. The rearrangement links TRBV7-9 to TRBJ1-5; no definite D call. V gave up 2 bases and J gave up 1 base, with 3 bases separating them. This CDR3 spans 13 amino acids. The germline V gene encodes CDR1 SEHNR and CDR2 FQNEAQ (reference sequence).